The rows below give T cell receptor beta chains drawn from one sample of a study of blood T cell repertoires in COVID-19. The assay was immunoSEQ multiplex PCR, and TCRdb's table has in-frame clones only and misses some. The sample contains about 230,000 clones, about 83% of which appear only once. Sequencing used peripheral blood. All receptors derive from a woman in her forties or fifties with acute or convalescent COVID-19. Each CDR3 is given with its conserved first and last residue. The D gene is left open where the match is weak. Expanded clones get a size class; other rows say once, few or many, or leave the size out.

v_gene: TRBV18
j_gene: TRBJ2-3
abundance: NA
d_gene: NA
CDR3aa: CASSPARAPEDTQYF
CDR3nt: TGTGCCAGCTCACCTGCCAGGGCCCCAGAAGATACGCAGTATTTT

v_gene: TRBV28
j_gene: TRBJ1-1
abundance: once
d_gene: TRBD1
CDR3aa: CASSFFTGGAVNTEAFF
CDR3nt: TGTGCCAGCAGTTTCTTTACAGGGGGCGCGGTGAACACTGAAGCTTTCTTT

v_gene: TRBV11-3
j_gene: TRBJ2-5
abundance: NA
d_gene: TRBD2
CDR3aa: CASSSGLAGGETQYF
CDR3nt: TGTGCCAGCAGCTCGGGACTAGCGGGAGGAGAGACCCAGTACTTC

v_gene: TRBV18
j_gene: TRBJ1-2
abundance: NA
d_gene: NA
CDR3aa: CASSASEGAYGYTF
CDR3nt: TGTGCCAGCTCAGCGTCGGAAGGGGCCTATGGCTACACCTTC

v_gene: TRBV7-2
j_gene: TRBJ2-7
abundance: NA
d_gene: TRBD2
CDR3aa: CASSSGLAGVYEQYF
CDR3nt: TGTGCCAGCAGCTCGGGACTAGCGGGAGTATACGAGCAGTACTTC

v_gene: TRBV10-3
j_gene: TRBJ2-3
abundance: NA
d_gene: NA
CDR3aa: CAISGGNTDTQYF
CDR3nt: TGTGCCATCAGCGGGGGTAACACAGATACGCAGTATTTT

v_gene: TRBV19
j_gene: TRBJ1-1
abundance: NA
d_gene: TRBD1
CDR3aa: CASSVDRGPNTEAFF
CDR3nt: TGTGCCAGTAGTGTCGACAGGGGGCCGAACACTGAAGCTTTCTTT

v_gene: TRBV7-9
j_gene: TRBJ1-5
abundance: NA
d_gene: NA
CDR3aa: CASSLATESMTQHF
CDR3nt: TGTGCCAGCAGCTTGGCAACCGAATCCATGACCCAGCATTTT

v_gene: TRBV27
j_gene: TRBJ2-7
abundance: few
d_gene: NA
CDR3aa: CASSTGSGNEQYF
CDR3nt: TGTGCCAGCAGTACGGGTTCGGGGAACGAGCAGTACTTC

v_gene: TRBV7-2
j_gene: TRBJ2-3
abundance: NA
d_gene: NA
CDR3aa: CASSLAPADTQYF
CDR3nt: TGTGCCAGCAGCTTAGCGCCGGCAGATACGCAGTATTTT

v_gene: TRBV14
j_gene: TRBJ2-7
abundance: NA
d_gene: NA
CDR3aa: CASSQDRGIREQYF
CDR3nt: TGTGCCAGCAGCCAAGATCGCGGTATTCGCGAGCAGTACTTC

v_gene: TRBV7-2
j_gene: TRBJ2-2
abundance: NA
d_gene: TRBD1
CDR3aa: CASSFDRVGTGELFF
CDR3nt: TGTGCCAGCAGCTTTGACAGGGTTGGAACCGGGGAGCTGTTTTTT

v_gene: TRBV14
j_gene: TRBJ2-2
abundance: NA
d_gene: NA
CDR3aa: CASSQRYGSANTGELFF
CDR3nt: TGTGCCAGCAGCCAAAGGTACGGGAGCGCGAACACCGGGGAGCTGTTTTTT

v_gene: TRBV7-3
j_gene: TRBJ2-3
abundance: NA
d_gene: NA
CDR3aa: CASRTVGGPGTDTQYF
CDR3nt: TGTGCCAGCAGAACTGTCGGGGGGCCTGGCACAGATACGCAGTATTTT

v_gene: TRBV9
j_gene: TRBJ1-1
abundance: NA
d_gene: TRBD1
CDR3aa: CASSVGQGNTEAFF
CDR3nt: TGTGCCAGCAGCGTGGGACAGGGAAACACTGAAGCTTTCTTT

v_gene: TRBV19
j_gene: TRBJ1-6
abundance: NA
d_gene: NA
CDR3aa: CASSISGIRSPLHF
CDR3nt: TGTGCCAGTAGTATTTCGGGGATTCGGTCACCCCTCCACTTT

v_gene: TRBV6-5
j_gene: TRBJ2-1
abundance: NA
d_gene: NA
CDR3aa: CASSSNRVGSYNEQFF
CDR3nt: TGTGCCAGCAGTTCAAACAGGGTTGGGTCCTACAATGAGCAGTTCTTC

v_gene: TRBV7-2
j_gene: TRBJ1-4
abundance: NA
d_gene: NA
CDR3aa: CASSFQAGLNEKLFF
CDR3nt: TGTGCCAGCAGCTTTCAAGCCGGACTCAATGAAAAACTGTTTTTT

v_gene: TRBV7-2
j_gene: TRBJ1-2
abundance: NA
d_gene: NA
CDR3aa: CASSSGRIYGYTF
CDR3nt: TGTGCCAGCAGCTCCGGGAGAATCTATGGCTACACCTTC

v_gene: TRBV11-2
j_gene: TRBJ2-5
abundance: NA
d_gene: NA
CDR3aa: CASSRDNQETQYF
CDR3nt: TGTGCCAGCAGCCGCGACAACCAAGAGACCCAGTACTTC

v_gene: TRBV2
j_gene: TRBJ2-7
abundance: NA
d_gene: NA
CDR3aa: CASNDREQYF
CDR3nt: TGTGCCAGCAATGACAGGGAGCAGTACTTC

v_gene: TRBV3-1/TRBV3-2
j_gene: TRBJ2-5
abundance: NA
d_gene: TRBD2
CDR3aa: CASRPGLAGMETQYF
CDR3nt: TGTGCCAGCAGGCCAGGACTAGCGGGGATGGAGACCCAGTACTTC

v_gene: TRBV6-1
j_gene: TRBJ1-2
abundance: NA
d_gene: NA
CDR3aa: CASSEVGGDYGYTF
CDR3nt: TGTGCCAGCAGTGAGGTGGGGGGGGACTATGGCTACACCTTC

v_gene: TRBV4-2
j_gene: TRBJ2-2
abundance: NA
d_gene: TRBD2
CDR3aa: CASSLKTSSFTGELFF
CDR3nt: TGTGCCAGCAGCCTCAAGACTAGCAGCTTCACCGGGGAGCTGTTTTTT